This T cell receptor beta chain was found in a study of blood T cell repertoires in COVID-19 (dated by TCRdb to 2019 to 2021). In terms of the full investigation: Samples covering the acute and convalescent phases of COVID-19 were provided by collaborators in the United States, Italy and Spain. The repertoires were released in a freely available public database intended as a resource for research on the immune response to SARS-CoV-2. The dataset comprised deeply sampled blood TCRbeta repertoires from subjects exposed to, actively infected with, or recovered from COVID-19. Where available, HLA class I and class II types were obtained from metadata supplied by the sample provider rather than from assay-based typing. Sample metadata almost always included a de-identified subject ID, COVID-19 status, age in years and sex. The prospective study material was composed of cDNA or gDNA derived from T cells, B-cell-depleted T cells, or PBMCs. Samples came from the ongoing ImmuneRACE study (first 160 participants) plus 1,254 subjects from 6 global collaborators.

Its CDR3 holds 17 amino acids, cysteine through phenylalanine. This entry keeps only the CDR3 DNA: 51 bases, framed from base 1. V is trimmed back by 3 bases and J by 4 bases, and the junction contains 11 bases that no gene match accounts for. Per the germline V gene, SGHRS is the CDR1 and YFSETQ is the CDR2. Results and caveats for the whole study, not just this receptor: The amount of clinical and demographic metadata varied by source and participant and was provided uncurated.

Turning to this clone: No cognate antigen has been identified for it. Per-nucleotide qualities are absent, and no much larger clonotype sits a single base away.

In Seattle, one collaborating source enrolled patients while the infection was active and tracked those patients longitudinally over the course of disease. Each collaborating institution followed its own protocols to collect whole blood in K2EDTA tubes. For TCRbeta analysis, collaborator samples were shipped as frozen whole blood, as isolated PBMCs, or as DNA extracted from either sample type. TCRbeta CDR3 regions were amplified from genomic DNA using the immunoSEQ Assay, a bias-controlled multiplex PCR. Per the source publication's procedure: The number of nucleated cells in each sample was estimated by amplification of reference gene primers within the assay. To quantify the absolute abundance of each unique TCRbeta CDR3 rearrangement, sequence reads were collapsed and filtered. For each sample, productive Simpson clonality was calculated by taking the square root of Simpson's diversity index across productive rearrangements. TCRdb mirrors the immuneACCESS table, restricted to in-frame sequences. Some clones are absent from its copies; in checked studies, under half trace to an unresolved V gene, and the reason for the others is unknown. The DNA was the basis for D and trimming; V, J and clone size are from that table. The sample table records roughly 340,000 clones; more than 70% of these occur just once. The ten most abundant clones make up around 2.8% of the sample.

The V gene is TRBV5-1 and the J gene is TRBJ2-3; TRBD2 agrees with 10 junctional bases. The receptor was isolated from a woman aged 25 to 39 with COVID-19, enrolled during active disease. Sample: peripheral blood. The nucleotide sequence reads as follows: TGCGCCAGCAGCTCCGACCCTAGCGGGAGTTTAGCAGATACGCAGTATTTT. Translated, this gives CASSSDPSGSLADTQYF.